This TCR beta chain stems from a study of vaccination and CD4 T cells after COVID-19. In the case of this clonotype: The antigen is undetermined.

Treatment meaning: roughly ten-day PBMC culture with coronavirus spike peptide pools or control peptides (ViraFEST assay). Cultured CD4+ T cells had their DNA profiled by the Oncomine TCR Beta short-read assay. Genomic DNA was isolated from CD4+ T cells that had been cultured. In TCRdb, the PCR reads were re-called with MiXCR into one record per CDR3 protein. Counted here are 10,000 to 12,000 distinct CDR3 sequences, around a third occurring once; the ten biggest clones make up approximately 8.8%. The trim removed 7 bases at V and 4 bases at J, leaving 9 bases unmatched. Germline-derived CDR1 and CDR2 are LNHDA and SQIVND (reference sequence). CDR3 length: 14 residues.

V usage is TRBV19 and J usage is TRBJ1-1; 7 bases align to TRBD1. The sequenced sample consisted of CD4+ T cells from blood, cultured in vitro. This TCR came from a human donor who had recovered from COVID-19. CDR3 sequence (DNA): TGTGCCAGTAAGGACAGGTGGTTAGGCACTGAAGCTTTCTTT. Translating gives CASKDRWLGTEAFF.